This T cell receptor (beta chain) stems from a study of metastatic and nonmetastatic thyroid tumors. Original data processing: A distant-metastasis classifier for papillary thyroid cancer was built using CDR3 differences across clinicopathological groups. TCRdb re-called the PCR reads via MiXCR. None of the V and J calls come from the authors' own analysis; TCRdb made them. The sample has some 25,000 clones; roughly 18% are singletons. All patients were treatment-naive before thyroid surgery. Trimming cost V 0 bases and J 4 bases, with 15 bases left between them. The CDR3 consists of 16 residues. By sample fraction, this clone is medium-sized. Its target is unknown. Study observations and caveats: A significant increase in TCR beta diversity was reportedly seen in malignant thyroid tumors relative to benign nodules, in blood and tumor.

This sequence was found in a male donor with papillary thyroid cancer or a benign thyroid nodule (not recorded which). Some clones in this sample may be carry-over from other donors' samples. The material sequenced was blood. This chain connects TRBV12-3 or TRBV12-4 to TRBJ2-5, with D tentatively TRBD2 (8 bases). The DNA for the CDR3 is TGTGCCAGCAGTTTAGCTGCAGGGGGACTAGGAGAGACCCAGTACTTC. Protein product: CASSLAAGGLGETQYF.